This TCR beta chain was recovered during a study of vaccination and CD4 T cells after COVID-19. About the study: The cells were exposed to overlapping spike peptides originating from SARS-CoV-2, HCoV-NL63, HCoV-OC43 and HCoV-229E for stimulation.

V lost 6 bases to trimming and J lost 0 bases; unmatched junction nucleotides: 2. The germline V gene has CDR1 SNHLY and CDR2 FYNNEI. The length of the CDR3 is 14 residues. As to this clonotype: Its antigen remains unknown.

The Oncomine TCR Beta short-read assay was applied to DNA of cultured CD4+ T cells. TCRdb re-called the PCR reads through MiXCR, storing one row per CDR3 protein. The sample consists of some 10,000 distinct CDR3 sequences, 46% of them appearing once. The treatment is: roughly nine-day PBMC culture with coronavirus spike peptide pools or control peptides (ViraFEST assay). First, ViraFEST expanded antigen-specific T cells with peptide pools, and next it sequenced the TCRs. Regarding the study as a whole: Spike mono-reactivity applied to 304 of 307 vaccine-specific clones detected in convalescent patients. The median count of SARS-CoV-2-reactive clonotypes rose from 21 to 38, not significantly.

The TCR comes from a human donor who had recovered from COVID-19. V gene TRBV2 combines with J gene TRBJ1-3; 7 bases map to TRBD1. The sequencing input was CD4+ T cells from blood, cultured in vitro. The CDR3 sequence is CASRAGGSGNTIYF. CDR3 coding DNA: TGTGCCAGCAGGGCAGGGGGCTCTGGAAACACCATATATTTT.